A selection of T cell receptor beta chains follows, all from one sample in a study of metastatic and nonmetastatic thyroid tumors. TCRdb recomputed clones from the PCR reads via MiXCR. The sample shows approximately 30,000 clones, roughly 14% of them seen only once. The sequencing input was blood. The receptors stem from a male donor with papillary thyroid cancer or a benign thyroid nodule (not recorded which). Some clones in this sample may be carry-over from other donors' samples. Each CDR3 is given with its conserved first and last residue. D genes are given only for firm matches. Clone sizes are given selectively: once, few, many, or a class where the clone is expanded.

d_call clone_size j_call v_call cdr3_aa cdr3_nt
NA NA TRBJ1-5 TRBV20-1 CSGSPAINQPQHF TGCAGCGGGAGTCCGGCTATAAATCAGCCCCAGCATTTT
TRBD2 many TRBJ2-1 TRBV27 CASRDGTSSYNEQFF TGTGCCAGCAGAGATGGGACTAGCTCCTACAATGAGCAGTTCTTC
NA many TRBJ1-5 TRBV29-1 CSVGDTRNQPQHF TGCAGCGTTGGTGACACGAGGAATCAGCCCCAGCATTTT
TRBD2 many TRBJ2-1 TRBV7-2 CASSQWTSGGAVDEQFF TGTGCCAGCAGCCAGTGGACTAGCGGGGGGGCGGTGGATGAGCAGTTCTTC
TRBD1 medium-sized TRBJ1-6 TRBV27 CASSQGTGIPYNSPLHF TGTGCCAGCAGCCAAGGGACAGGGATCCCCTATAATTCACCCCTCCACTTT
TRBD2 NA TRBJ2-2 TRBV20-1 CSAGTSGRALGELFF TGCAGTGCGGGGACTAGCGGGAGGGCCTTAGGGGAGCTGTTTTTT
NA NA TRBJ2-6 TRBV20-1 CSASPGLIRGANVLTF TGCAGTGCTAGTCCGGGCCTCATCAGGGGGGCCAACGTCCTGACTTTC
NA many TRBJ1-1 TRBV15 CATSRDSWTEAFF TGTGCCACCAGCAGAGATTCCTGGACTGAAGCTTTCTTT
TRBD2 many TRBJ2-3 TRBV30 CAWSVGAGTSVDTQYF TGTGCCTGGAGTGTTGGAGCCGGGACTAGCGTGGATACGCAGTATTTT
NA NA TRBJ1-4 TRBV7-6 CVSSLGVGSGPVNEKLFF TGTGTCAGCAGCTTAGGAGTGGGGTCCGGCCCGGTGAATGAAAAACTGTTTTTT
NA many TRBJ2-5 TRBV14 CASSQGMRDPRPETQYF TGTGCCAGCAGCCAAGGGATGCGGGACCCCCGGCCGGAGACCCAGTACTTC
TRBD1 NA TRBJ2-7 TRBV19 CASSTGQGAYEQYF TGTGCCAGTAGTACCGGACAGGGGGCCTACGAGCAGTACTTC
TRBD1 many TRBJ2-7 TRBV29-1 CSVRGQGTEQYF TGCAGCGTTAGGGGACAGGGAACCGAGCAGTACTTC
TRBD1 NA TRBJ1-3 TRBV28 CASSLIRQGMAGDTIYF TGTGCCAGCAGTTTAATACGACAGGGGATGGCCGGGGACACCATATATTTT
NA NA TRBJ2-7 TRBV18 CASSHDSSYEQYF TGTGCCAGCTCACATGACAGTTCCTACGAGCAGTACTTC
TRBD1 NA TRBJ2-7 TRBV7-2 CASSYRDRLSYEQYF TGTGCCAGCAGCTACCGGGACAGGCTATCCTACGAGCAGTACTTC
TRBD1 many TRBJ1-2 TRBV5-6 CASSLDWTGGGEGYTF TGTGCCAGCAGCTTGGATTGGACAGGGGGCGGGGAGGGCTACACCTTC
TRBD2 NA TRBJ2-1 TRBV20-1 CSASGVAGDINNEQFF TGCAGTGCTAGTGGGGTAGCGGGTGACATTAACAATGAGCAGTTCTTC